A selection of T cell receptor beta chains follows, all from one sample in a study of OX40 agonist ivuxolimab in advanced cancers. Profiled with immunoSEQ multiplex PCR; TCRdb holds only in-frame clones, not every one. The sample records approximately 61,000 clones, roughly 87% being singletons. Specimen: CD4+ or CD8+ T cells sorted from blood, collected in a trial of the OX40 agonist ivuxolimab. These TCRs come from an adult with an advanced solid tumor such as melanoma, head and neck, liver or kidney cancer. Both conserved end residues are part of each CDR3. A D gene is named only where the DNA matches it firmly. Size tells how often a clone was seen (once, few, many) or the class of an expanded clone, and some rows leave it out.

V: TRBV5-1
size: .
J: TRBJ2-7
D: TRBD1
DNA: TGCGCCAGCAGCCGAAACAGGGGCGTCGCCGAGCAGTACTTC
CDR3: CASSRNRGVAEQYF

V: TRBV6-5
size: .
J: TRBJ1-1
D: .
DNA: TGTGCCAGCAGTTCGGGGCCCTGGAGACGGAACACTGAAGCTTTCTTT
CDR3: CASSSGPWRRNTEAFF

V: TRBV5-1
size: .
J: TRBJ1-1
D: TRBD1
DNA: TGCGCCAGCAGCAGGGACAGCGTCTTGGACACTGAAGCTTTCTTT
CDR3: CASSRDSVLDTEAFF

V: TRBV5-4
size: .
J: TRBJ1-2
D: TRBD1
DNA: TGTGCCAGCAGCCCGGGACAGGCCAGTAGCTATGGCTACACCTTC
CDR3: CASSPGQASSYGYTF

V: TRBV10-3
size: .
J: TRBJ2-1
D: .
DNA: TGTGCCATCAGTGGGGGGGACCACTCCTACAATGAGCAGTTCTTC
CDR3: CAISGGDHSYNEQFF

V: TRBV4-1
size: .
J: TRBJ2-1
D: .
DNA: TGCGCCAGCAGCAGGGGACGCTCGACGGGCAATGAGCAGTTCTTC
CDR3: CASSRGRSTGNEQFF

V: TRBV4-3
size: .
J: TRBJ1-5
D: .
DNA: TGCGCCAGCAGCCAAGAAGCTTCCGGGGGGGGTCAGCCCCAGCATTTT
CDR3: CASSQEASGGGQPQHF

V: TRBV7-2
size: .
J: TRBJ2-1
D: .
DNA: TGTGCCAGCAGCCGGACAACCAATGAGCAGTTCTTC
CDR3: CASSRTTNEQFF

V: TRBV7-2
size: once
J: TRBJ1-1
D: TRBD1
DNA: TGTGCCAGCAGCCTGCAGGGGGCAGGTGGCACTGAAGCTTTCTTT
CDR3: CASSLQGAGGTEAFF

V: TRBV5-6
size: .
J: TRBJ1-5
D: .
DNA: TGTGCCAGCAGCACCAGGGTAGGAAGCAATCAGCCCCAGCATTTT
CDR3: CASSTRVGSNQPQHF